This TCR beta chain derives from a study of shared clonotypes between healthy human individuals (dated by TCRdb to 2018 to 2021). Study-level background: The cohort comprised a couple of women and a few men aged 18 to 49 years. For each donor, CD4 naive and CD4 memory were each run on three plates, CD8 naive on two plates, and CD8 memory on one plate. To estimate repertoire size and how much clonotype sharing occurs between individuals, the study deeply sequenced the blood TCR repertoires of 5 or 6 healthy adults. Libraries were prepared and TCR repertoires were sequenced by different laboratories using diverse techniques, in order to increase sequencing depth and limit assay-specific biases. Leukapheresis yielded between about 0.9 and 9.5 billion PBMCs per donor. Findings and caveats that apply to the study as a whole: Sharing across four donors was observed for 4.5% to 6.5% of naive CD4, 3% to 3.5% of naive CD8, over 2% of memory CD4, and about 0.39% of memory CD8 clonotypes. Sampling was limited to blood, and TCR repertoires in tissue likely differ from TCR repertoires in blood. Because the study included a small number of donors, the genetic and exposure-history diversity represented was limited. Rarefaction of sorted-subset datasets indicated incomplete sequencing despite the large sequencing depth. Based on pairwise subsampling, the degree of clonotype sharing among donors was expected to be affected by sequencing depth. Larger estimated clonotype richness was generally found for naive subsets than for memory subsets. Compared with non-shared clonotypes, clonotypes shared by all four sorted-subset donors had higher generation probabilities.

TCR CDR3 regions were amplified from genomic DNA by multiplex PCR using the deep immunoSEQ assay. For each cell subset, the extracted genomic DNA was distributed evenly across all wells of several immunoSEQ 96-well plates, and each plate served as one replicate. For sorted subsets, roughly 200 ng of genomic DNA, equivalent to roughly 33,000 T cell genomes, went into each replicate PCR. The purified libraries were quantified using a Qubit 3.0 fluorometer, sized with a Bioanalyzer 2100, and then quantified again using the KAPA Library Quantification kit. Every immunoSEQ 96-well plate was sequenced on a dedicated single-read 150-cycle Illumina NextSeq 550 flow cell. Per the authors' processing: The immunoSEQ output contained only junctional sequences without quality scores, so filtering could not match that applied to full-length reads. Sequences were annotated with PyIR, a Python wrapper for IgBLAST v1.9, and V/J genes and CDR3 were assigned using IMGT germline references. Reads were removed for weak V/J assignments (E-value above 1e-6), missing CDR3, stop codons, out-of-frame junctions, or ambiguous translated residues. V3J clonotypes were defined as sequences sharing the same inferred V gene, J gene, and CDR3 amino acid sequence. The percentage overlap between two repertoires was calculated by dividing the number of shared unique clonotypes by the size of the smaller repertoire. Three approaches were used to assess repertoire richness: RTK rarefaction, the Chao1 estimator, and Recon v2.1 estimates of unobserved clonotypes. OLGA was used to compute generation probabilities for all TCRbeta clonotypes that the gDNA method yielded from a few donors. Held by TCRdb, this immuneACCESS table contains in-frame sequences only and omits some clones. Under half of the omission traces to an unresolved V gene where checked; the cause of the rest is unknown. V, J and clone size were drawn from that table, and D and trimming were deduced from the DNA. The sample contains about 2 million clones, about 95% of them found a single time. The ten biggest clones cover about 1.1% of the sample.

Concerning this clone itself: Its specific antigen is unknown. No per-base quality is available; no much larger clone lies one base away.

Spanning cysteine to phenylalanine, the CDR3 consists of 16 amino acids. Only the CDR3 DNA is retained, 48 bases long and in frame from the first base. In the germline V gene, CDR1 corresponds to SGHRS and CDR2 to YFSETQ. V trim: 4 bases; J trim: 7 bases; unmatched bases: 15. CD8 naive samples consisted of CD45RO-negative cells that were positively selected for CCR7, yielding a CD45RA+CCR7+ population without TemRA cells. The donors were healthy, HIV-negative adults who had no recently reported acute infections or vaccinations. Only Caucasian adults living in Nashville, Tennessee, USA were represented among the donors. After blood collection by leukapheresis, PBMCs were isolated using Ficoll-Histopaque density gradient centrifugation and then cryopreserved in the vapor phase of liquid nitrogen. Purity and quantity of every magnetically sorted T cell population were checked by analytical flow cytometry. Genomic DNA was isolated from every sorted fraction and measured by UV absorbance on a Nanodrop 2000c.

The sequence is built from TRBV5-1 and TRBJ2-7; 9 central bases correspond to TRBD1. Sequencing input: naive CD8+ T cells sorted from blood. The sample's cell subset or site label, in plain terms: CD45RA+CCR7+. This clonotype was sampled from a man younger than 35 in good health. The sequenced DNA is TGCGCCAGCAGCGATCACCCCGGGACAGGGTTTACAGAGCAGTACTTC. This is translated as CASSDHPGTGFTEQYF.